Listed below are T cell receptor beta chains from one sample, sequenced in a study of blood T cell repertoires in COVID-19. Clones were sequenced by immunoSEQ multiplex PCR, and TCRdb holds only the in-frame ones, with some missing. The sample yields about 200,000 clones, around 86% seen once. The sample consisted of PBMCs or T cells enriched from blood (not recorded which). The receptors were sampled from a woman in her 40s with acute COVID-19. Both conserved end residues are part of each CDR3. A D gene is named only where the DNA matches it firmly. Where a row states a size, it is once, few, many or the class of an expanded clone; other rows omit it.

clone_size,d_call,v_call,j_call,cdr3_aa,cdr3_nt
NA,NA,TRBV7-2,TRBJ1-6,CASSLPNSPLHF,TGTGCCAGCAGCTTACCAAATTCACCCCTCCACTTT
NA,TRBD1,TRBV28,TRBJ1-5,CASRTRDRGENQPQHF,TGTGCCAGCAGGACCCGGGACAGGGGAGAAAATCAGCCCCAGCATTTT
NA,TRBD1,TRBV19,TRBJ2-1,CASSGTTRDRGRNEQFF,TGTGCCAGTAGTGGAACTACCCGGGACAGGGGGCGGAATGAGCAGTTCTTC
NA,NA,TRBV14,TRBJ2-7,CASSHISYSYEQYF,TGTGCCAGCAGCCACATTAGCTACTCCTACGAGCAGTACTTC
few,NA,TRBV7-3,TRBJ2-7,CASSFGLRSEQYF,TGTGCCAGCAGCTTCGGACTTCGTAGCGAGCAGTACTTC
NA,NA,TRBV19,TRBJ2-1,CASSIGEGATNEQFF,TGTGCCAGTAGTATCGGCGAGGGTGCTACCAATGAGCAGTTCTTC
NA,TRBD1,TRBV7-2,TRBJ2-1,CASSPGQGAKHEQFF,TGTGCCAGCAGCCCGGGACAGGGGGCGAAACATGAGCAGTTCTTC
NA,NA,TRBV29-1,TRBJ1-1,CSVPPGKNTEAFF,TGCAGCGTTCCCCCAGGGAAGAACACTGAAGCTTTCTTT
NA,TRBD1,TRBV5-1,TRBJ2-2,CASSLGDRGMTGELFF,TGCGCCAGCAGCTTGGGGGACAGGGGGATGACCGGGGAGCTGTTTTTT
NA,NA,TRBV28,TRBJ2-5,CASSNTGRETQYF,TGTGCCAGCAGTAACACAGGGCGGGAGACCCAGTACTTC
NA,NA,TRBV4-1,TRBJ1-6,CASSQAPGVSPLHF,TGCGCCAGCAGCCAAGCCCCGGGTGTGTCACCCCTCCACTTT
NA,TRBD2,TRBV19,TRBJ2-1,CASSITSGSPNEQFF,TGTGCCAGTAGTATAACTAGCGGGAGTCCTAATGAGCAGTTCTTC
NA,NA,TRBV18,TRBJ1-3,CASSPPADSSGNTIYF,TGTGCCAGCTCACCACCGGCGGACAGCTCTGGAAACACCATATATTTT
NA,TRBD1,TRBV28,TRBJ1-2,CASSMGQGDGYTF,TGTGCCAGCAGCATGGGACAGGGTGATGGCTACACCTTC
NA,NA,TRBV3-1/TRBV3-2,TRBJ2-7,CASSQSEDGCPYEQYF,TGTGCCAGCAGCCAGAGCGAAGACGGATGCCCCTACGAGCAGTACTTC
NA,TRBD2,TRBV7-3,TRBJ2-1,CASSQGLAEYNEQFF,TGTGCCAGCAGCCAAGGACTAGCGGAATACAATGAGCAGTTCTTC
few,NA,TRBV20-1,TRBJ2-7,CSAQKMEQYF,TGCAGTGCTCAGAAGATGGAGCAGTACTTC
few,NA,TRBV7-2,TRBJ1-2,CASSLEGRGGYGYTF,TGTGCCAGCAGCTTAGAGGGCAGGGGTGGATATGGCTACACCTTC
NA,TRBD2,TRBV30,TRBJ2-4,CAWSLSGRLAKNIQYF,TGTGCCTGGAGTCTTAGCGGGAGATTGGCCAAAAACATTCAGTACTTC
NA,NA,TRBV27,TRBJ1-1,CASSLWAISTGKGTEAFF,TGTGCCAGCAGTTTATGGGCGATTTCCACAGGGAAGGGAACTGAAGCTTTCTTT
NA,NA,TRBV3-1/TRBV3-2,TRBJ2-7,CASSQPGTLSYEQYF,TGTGCCAGCAGCCAGCCCGGGACTCTTTCCTACGAGCAGTACTTC
NA,NA,TRBV27,TRBJ2-2,CASSFSGLTGELFF,TGTGCCAGCAGTTTTAGCGGACTCACCGGGGAGCTGTTTTTT
NA,TRBD1,TRBV18,TRBJ2-3,CASSADRADTQYF,TGTGCCAGCTCAGCCGACAGGGCCGATACGCAGTATTTT
NA,TRBD1,TRBV3-1/TRBV3-2,TRBJ2-7,CASRPGTGNNEQYF,TGTGCCAGCAGACCCGGGACAGGGAATAACGAGCAGTACTTC
NA,TRBD2,TRBV5-4,TRBJ2-2,CASSLVGGEAAGELFF,TGTGCCAGCAGCTTGGTTGGGGGGGAAGCGGCCGGGGAGCTGTTTTTT
NA,NA,TRBV7-2,TRBJ2-7,CASSPGWGEQYF,TGTGCCAGCAGCCCGGGATGGGGCGAGCAGTACTTC
NA,TRBD1,TRBV28,TRBJ2-5,CASSLPGQGESETQYF,TGTGCCAGCAGTCTACCGGGACAGGGGGAGAGTGAGACCCAGTACTTC
NA,NA,TRBV4-2,TRBJ1-2,CASSQDRRAGGGNGYTF,TGTGCCAGCAGCCAAGATCGGAGGGCAGGTGGGGGAAATGGCTACACCTTC